The next 31 T cell receptor beta chains were all read from a single sample in a study of T cells after yellow fever vaccination (dated by TCRdb to between 2017 and 2020). The library was made by 5' RACE. The listed sequencing device is Illumina NovaSeq 6000. TCRdb redid the processing of the public reads, applying fastp at Q25 and MiXCR, and retained in-frame beta chains. Rows are unified per CDR3 protein, each entry keeping the most common DNA and genes. The sample table lists a few hundred thousand distinct CDR3 sequences, more than 3.5% of them with a count of one. Of the sample, 15% to 20% is held by the ten largest clones. The sample's treatment or condition label, decoded: live attenuated yellow fever vaccine strain. The source was PBMCs, collected 15 days after the yellow fever booster vaccination. The receptors shown here come from a man aged 18 to 30 who received the YFV17D yellow fever vaccine.

This clonotype has at least ten counts. The V and J genes are TRBV7-2 and TRBJ2-1, with D uncertain. The length of the CDR3 is 14 residues. In germline, CDR1 is SGHTA, CDR2 FQGNSA. V was cut by 5 bases and J by 7 bases, with 15 bases left in between. CDR3 protein: CASSPYGLLNEQFF. DNA for the CDR3: TGTGCCAGCAGCCCGTACGGCCTCTTGAATGAGCAGTTCTTC.

This clonotype showed up just a few times. This rearrangement joins TRBV7-2 to TRBJ1-2; D is undetermined. The V end lost 7 bases, the J end lost 8 bases, and 20 bases lay between the germline ends. Germline V gene data show CDR1 as SGHTA and CDR2 as FQGNSA. This CDR3 comprises 14 residues. The CDR3 is CASTPLGPRNGYTF. CDR3 nucleotide sequence: TGTGCCAGCACCCCCCTAGGTCCCCGGAACGGCTACACCTTC. Variable domain in full (rest from reference TRBV7-2 and TRBJ1-2): GAGVSQSPSNKVTEKGKDVELRCDPISGHTALYWYRQSLGQGLEFLIYFQGNSAPDKSGLPSDRFSAERTGGSVSTLTIQRTQQEDSAVYLCASTPLGPRNGYTFGSGTRLTVV.

This clonotype showed up many times. The chain joins TRBV28 to TRBJ2-7; D is ambiguous. In germline, CDR1 is MDHEN, CDR2 SYDVKM. The V and J ends lost 6 bases and 0 bases respectively, with 15 bases between them. The CDR3 is 15 amino acids. Here the CDR3 reads CASSPTVGYSYEQYV. For the CDR3, the DNA is TGTGCCAGCAGCCCAACGGTCGGCTACTCCTACGAGCAGTACGTC.

This clonotype has a count of ten or more. In DNA form, the CDR3 reads TGTGCCAGCAGCTTAGTCCTCACTCATGGGCCCAATGAGCAGTTCTTC. Translating gives CASSLVLTHGPNEQFF. The J gene is TRBJ2-1, the V gene TRBV11-2; no definite D call. Germline-derived CDR1 and CDR2 are SGHAT and FQNNGV. The CDR3 sequence is 16 residues long. V was pared by 1 base and J by 6 bases, with 16 bases between.

Many counts were recorded for this clonotype. The chain couples TRBV5-1 to TRBJ1-2, with D perhaps matching TRBD1 (6 bases). This CDR3 has 14 residues. The V end lost 4 bases, the J end lost 1 base, and 11 bases lay between the germline ends. CDR1 is SGHRS, CDR2 YFSETQ, per germline. CDR3 nucleotides: TGCGCCAGCAGCCCGGACAGCAATAACTATGGCTACACCTTC. Amino acids: CASSPDSNNYGYTF.

The V call is TRBV20-1, the J call TRBJ1-5; D remains unclear. The CDR3 is 12 residues long. Trimming shortened V by 6 bases and J by 11 bases, and 17 bases separated the two germline ends. Germline lookup yields CDR1 DFQATT and CDR2 SNEGSKA (reference sequence). For the CDR3, the DNA is TGCAGTGCCAATGGCGGTCCGGCGGCCCAGCATTTT. This codes for CSANGGPAAQHF.

This clonotype was detected a few times. V gene TRBV27 combines with J gene TRBJ1-4, with D perhaps TRBD1 (5 bases). CDR1 is MNHEY and CDR2 is SMNVEV in the germline V gene (reference sequence). V dropped 8 bases and J dropped 5 bases, with 15 bases sitting between them. The CDR3 runs to 14 residues. CDR3 amino acids: CASPDGAGNEKLFF. The CDR3 DNA sequence: TGTGCCAGCCCAGACGGGGCTGGCAATGAAAAACTGTTTTTT.

The chain uses TRBV4-1 and TRBJ2-2; the match to TRBD2 covers 11 bases. The V segment lost 4 bases and the J segment 6 bases; nucleotides outside the gene matches: 10. The CDR3 has 17 amino acids. CDR1 and CDR2 (germline): MGHRA, YSYEKL. The chain's CDR3 is CASSRVIAGGRPGELFF. The CDR3 DNA is TGCGCCAGCAGCCGAGTAATAGCGGGGGGGCGGCCCGGGGAGCTGTTTTTT.

This clonotype occurred many times. The chain employs TRBV5-4 and TRBJ2-3; TRBD2 aligns across 10 bases. Trimming at V came to 2 bases and at J to 2 bases, leaving 14 bases not matched to a gene. Germline lookup yields CDR1 SGHNT and CDR2 YYREEE (reference sequence). The CDR3 is made up of 19 amino acids. This CDR3 is CASSFPSGGMTSFTDTQYF. Written as DNA, the CDR3 is TGTGCCAGCAGCTTCCCTAGCGGGGGTATGACATCCTTCACAGATACGCAGTATTTT.

This clonotype was counted at least ten times. The J gene is TRBJ2-1, the V gene TRBV20-1; 12 positions match TRBD2. CDR1 DFQATT and CDR2 SNEGSKA come from the germline V gene (reference sequence). This CDR3 has 17 residues. CDR3 loop: CSTVGASGGAFYNEQFF. The CDR3 bases are TGCAGCACCGTGGGGGCTAGCGGGGGGGCCTTCTACAATGAGCAGTTCTTC.

This clonotype was found many times. The chain employs TRBV6-5 and TRBJ2-7; D possibly corresponds to TRBD2 (6 bases). Trimming took 2 bases from V and 3 from J, leaving 11 bases between them. Looked up from germline, CDR1 is MNHEY and CDR2 is SVGAGI. This CDR3 comprises 14 residues. Written as DNA, the CDR3 is TGTGCCAGCAGTTACGCTAGGACTAACTACGAGCAGTACTTC. Its protein product is CASSYARTNYEQYF.

This clonotype was counted at least ten times. The chain couples TRBV27 to TRBJ2-7; D is possibly TRBD2 (6 bases). This CDR3 has 14 amino acids. The V gene's germline CDR1 is MNHEY and CDR2 SMNVEV (reference sequence). Deletions cut 2 bases from V and 4 bases from J, with 12 bases between. The CDR3: CASSLGRGGYEQYF. As DNA, the CDR3 is TGTGCCAGCAGTTTAGGGCGGGGTGGGTACGAGCAGTACTTC.

This clonotype was recorded at least ten times. V and J are TRBV7-3 and TRBJ1-2; TRBD1 matches 7 bases. This CDR3 comprises 13 residues. After removal of 5 bases from V and 6 bases from J, the junction contained 6 bases not matched to a gene. CDR1 and CDR2 (germline): SGHTA, FQGTGA. The CDR3 region has the DNA TGTGCCAGCAGCCCTACAGGGGTTGATGGCTACACCTTC. Protein product: CASSPTGVDGYTF.

Comment on this clonotype: Since a much larger clone is just one base distant, this may be a read error. The chain links TRBV6-2 or TRBV6-3 to TRBJ2-5; D call uncertain. In germline, CDR1 is MNHEY, CDR2 SVGEGT. This CDR3 region has 14 residues. CDR3 sequence reads: CASSPQVVAETEYF. The DNA of the CDR3 is TGTGCCAGCAGCCCCCAAGTGGTAGCAGAGACCGAGTACTTC.

The genes are TRBV5-1 and TRBJ2-7; 10 nucleotides align to TRBD1. Unmatched junction bases numbered 6, after V lost 3 bases and J lost 6 bases. CDR1 SGHRS and CDR2 YFSETQ come from the germline V gene. CDR3 size: 14 residues. CDR3 in amino acids: CASSWRDRGLEQYF. In DNA form, the CDR3 reads TGCGCCAGCAGCTGGCGGGACAGGGGTCTCGAGCAGTACTTC.

Notes on this clonotype: One end of the junction is discordant with germline, which a read error may explain. The J gene is TRBJ2-1, the V gene TRBV4-3, with D perhaps matching TRBD1 (6 bases). Germline V gene data show CDR1 as LGHNA and CDR2 as YSLEER. The CDR3 runs to 20 residues. DNA for the CDR3: TGCGCCAGCAGACAAGGAGGACAGAACAGATATCAAAGCTCCTACAATGAGCAGTTCTTC. It codes for CASRQGGQNRYQSSYNEQFF.

This clonotype was picked up a small number of times. This chain connects TRBV4-3 to TRBJ1-4; possible D gene TRBD1, 5 bases. Per germline, CDR1 LGHNA and CDR2 YSLEER. V lost 4 bases and J 8 bases, leaving 20 bases between the germline ends. This CDR3 contains 16 residues. Here the CDR3 reads CASSLGRSGRGEKLFF. The CDR3 DNA sequence: TGCGCCAGCAGCCTAGGCCGGTCAGGGCGAGGGGAAAAACTGTTTTTT.

There are many counts of this clonotype. The chain employs TRBV6-6 and TRBJ1-1, with TRBD1 matching over 7 bases. Germline values: CDR1 MNHNY, CDR2 SVGAGI (reference sequence). The CDR3 is made up of 17 amino acids. With 5 bases clipped from V and 7 bases from J, the junction kept 19 bases outside the gene matches. CDR3 in amino acids: CASSPRTGVGSHSEAFF. The DNA for the CDR3 is TGTGCCAGCAGTCCCCGAACAGGGGTTGGGTCCCATAGTGAAGCTTTCTTT.

This clonotype was observed many times. The genes are TRBV20-1 and TRBJ2-1, with D uncertain. The V end lost 0 bases, the J end lost 0 bases, and 12 bases lay between the germline ends. The length of the CDR3 is 16 residues. From germline, CDR1 is DFQATT and CDR2 SNEGSKA (reference sequence). The CDR3 here is CSARDLVRRSYNEQFF. The CDR3 DNA sequence: TGCAGTGCTAGAGATCTGGTTAGGCGCTCCTACAATGAGCAGTTCTTC.

This clonotype has a count of ten or more. V usage is TRBV5-6 and J usage is TRBJ1-5; 7 bases map to TRBD1. Losses at the gene ends were 0 bases for V and 6 bases for J; bases not matched to a gene: 6. From germline, CDR1 is SGHDT and CDR2 YYEEEE. The CDR3 has 15 residues. The CDR3 nucleotides are TGTGCCAGCAGCTTGGCCGACAGGGAAGGTCAGCCCCAGCATTTT. It is translated as CASSLADREGQPQHF.

The chain joins TRBV5-1 to TRBJ2-5; 7 bases match TRBD2. Looked up from germline, CDR1 is SGHRS and CDR2 is YFSETQ. The CDR3 is 14 amino acids. The ends lost 1 base at V and 5 bases at J; junction bases unmatched: 5. CDR3 in amino acids: CASSLREGWETQYF. In DNA form, the CDR3 reads TGCGCCAGCAGCTTGAGGGAGGGCTGGGAGACCCAGTACTTC. Supplemented by reference TRBV5-1 and TRBJ2-5, the full variable domain reads KAGVTQTPRYLIKTRGQQVTLSCSPISGHRSVSWYQQTPGQGLQFLFEYFSETQRNKGNFPGRFSGRQFSNSRSEMNVSTLELGDSALYLCASSLREGWETQYFGPGTRLLVL.

This clonotype occurred a few times. The CDR3 spells CASSPWGTTSSGNTIYF. The CDR3 DNA reads TGTGCCAGCAGCCCCTGGGGAACGACGAGCTCTGGAAACACCATATATTTT. V usage is TRBV7-2 and J usage is TRBJ1-3; no definite D call. Trimming cost V 5 bases and J 0 bases, with 17 bases left between them. The CDR3 has 17 residues. Germline V gene data show CDR1 as SGHTA and CDR2 as FQGNSA.

In this sample, this clonotype turned up many times. The V and J genes are TRBV7-2 and TRBJ2-5; D is ambiguous. Trimming removed 1 base at V and 5 bases at J, with 8 bases between. The CDR3 length is 13 residues. CDR1 is SGHTA, CDR2 FQGNSA, per germline. The CDR3 DNA reads as TGTGCCAGCAGCTTAGGAGGACCGGAGACCCAGTACTTC. It codes for CASSLGGPETQYF.

The table lists this clonotype with many counts. The chain combines TRBV5-1 with TRBJ1-4; perhaps TRBD1 as D (6 bases). The CDR3 runs to 21 residues. Germline CDR1 is SGHRS and CDR2 is YFSETQ. Trimming left V 4 bases short and J 0 bases short, with 28 bases between. This CDR3 is CASSPGRRGALANATNEKLFF. The CDR3 region has the DNA TGCGCCAGCAGCCCCGGGCGGAGGGGGGCCCTAGCCAACGCAACTAATGAAAAACTGTTTTTT.

Remarks on this clonotype: This may come from a read error, since a much larger clone is one base off. This chain links TRBV24-1 with TRBJ2-3, with 7 bases identical to TRBD1. Per germline, CDR1 KGHDR and CDR2 SFDVKD. This CDR3 comprises 13 residues. CDR3 amino acids: CANSSKGAHTQYF. CDR3 DNA sequence: TGTGCCAACAGTTCCAAGGGGGCCCATACGCAGTATTTT.

The chain carries TRBV28 and TRBJ1-5; 12 bases align to TRBD1. Germline V gene lookup returns CDR1 MDHEN and CDR2 SYDVKM. Trimming took 4 bases from V and 6 from J; bases not matched to a gene: 4. CDR3 size: 15 residues. CDR3 bases: TGTGCCAGCAGTTACCGGGACAGGGGGCTTCAGCCCCAGCATTTT. The encoded protein is CASSYRDRGLQPQHF. Filled out from reference TRBV28 and TRBJ1-5, the complete variable domain reads DVKVTQSSRYLVKRTGEKVFLECVQDMDHENMFWYRQDPGLGLRLIYFSYDVKMKEKGDIPEGYSVSREKKERFSLILESASTNQTSMYLCASSYRDRGLQPQHFGDGTRLSIL.

This clonotype was seen repeatedly, ten times or more. The chain carries TRBV30 and TRBJ1-2; D gene unclear. V was trimmed by 7 bases and J by 0 bases, leaving 12 bases between them. Germline CDR1 reads GTSNPN; CDR2 reads SVGIG (reference sequence). This CDR3 is 13 amino acids long. The CDR3 region is CASVNGTNYGYTF. The CDR3 DNA reads as TGTGCCTCGGTAAATGGAACTAACTATGGCTACACCTTC.

This clonotype has at least ten counts. V gene TRBV6-5 combines with J gene TRBJ1-2, with a tentative D call TRBD1 (6 bases). The CDR3 extends over 13 amino acids. The germline V gene has CDR1 MNHEY and CDR2 SVGAGI. Trimming shortened V by 6 bases and J by 8 bases, and 16 bases separated the two germline ends. The CDR3 loop reads CASSSSTGFGYTF. The CDR3 nucleotides are TGTGCCAGCAGCTCCTCTACAGGGTTCGGCTACACCTTC.

This clonotype was picked up many times. This sequence joins TRBV10-2 and TRBJ2-1; no clear D. V lost 1 base and J lost 5, with 9 bases in between. CDR3 size: 14 residues. Germline V lookup: CDR1 WSHSY, CDR2 SAAADI. This CDR3 is CASSELGQNNEQFF. DNA for the CDR3: TGCGCCAGCAGTGAGTTAGGCCAGAACAATGAGCAGTTCTTC.

This clonotype was observed at least ten times. The V call is TRBV18, the J call TRBJ2-7, with a possible D match to TRBD2 (6 bases). Germline V gives CDR1 KGHSH, CDR2 LQKENI. The CDR3 extends over 16 amino acids. V gave up 6 bases and J gave up 0 bases, with 18 bases separating them. The CDR3 spells CASSFTSISGSYEQYF. Written as DNA, the CDR3 is TGTGCCAGCTCGTTCACTTCCATTAGCGGCTCCTACGAGCAGTACTTC.

This clonotype was detected many times. At one boundary the junction diverges from the germline segment, which might be a read error. This chain joins TRBV18 and TRBJ2-1; D is undetermined. CDR1 and CDR2 (germline): KGHSH, LQKENI. The length of the CDR3 is 14 residues. The CDR3 coding sequence is TGTGCCAGCTCACCACCCCTCGTCTACCATGAGCAGTTCTTC. Translation gives CASSPPLVYHEQFF. Full variable domain (missing parts from reference TRBV18 and TRBJ2-1): NAGVMQNPRHLVRRRGQEARLRCSPMKGHSHVYWYRQLPEEGLKFMVYLQKENIIDESGMPKERFSAEFPKEGPSILRIQQVVRGDSAAYFCASSPPLVYHEQFFGPGTRLTVL.